This is a list of T cell receptor beta chains from one sample in a study of blood T cell repertoires in COVID-19. The data were produced by immunoSEQ multiplex PCR, yet TCRdb's version contains in-frame clones alone and is incomplete. There are roughly 190,000 clones in the sample; roughly four fifths occur only once, and approximately 2.5% lies in the top ten. Material for sequencing was peripheral blood. The receptor source for this set is a human donor with acute or convalescent COVID-19. The donor label of this sample is uncertain. Both conserved end residues are part of each CDR3. D genes are given only for firm matches. Clone size is stated in some rows and not others, as once, few, many or a class when expanded.

CDR3 protein	CDR3 DNA	D gene	V gene	J gene	clone size
CASRPPLSLGNSPLHF	TGTGCCAGCAGACCCCCTTTGAGTCTAGGCAATTCACCCCTCCACTTT	-	TRBV27	TRBJ1-6	-
CASSQTGGNEKLFF	TGTGCCAGCAGCCAGACAGGGGGCAATGAAAAACTGTTTTTT	TRBD1	TRBV7-3	TRBJ1-4	-
CASSRGQGNQETQYF	TGTGCCAGCAGCCGGGGACAGGGAAACCAAGAGACCCAGTACTTC	TRBD1	TRBV3-1/TRBV3-2	TRBJ2-5	-
CSIRRGRENEQYF	TGCAGCATTCGTAGGGGGCGAGAGAACGAGCAGTACTTC	TRBD1	TRBV29-1	TRBJ2-7	-
CASSLGGGSTYNEQFF	TGCGCCAGCAGCTTGGGTGGGGGGAGCACCTACAATGAGCAGTTCTTC	-	TRBV5-1	TRBJ2-1	-
CASSLGQGNIQYF	TGTGCCAGCAGTTTAGGTCAGGGGAACATTCAGTACTTC	-	TRBV28	TRBJ2-4	-
CASSRQRASGTPEQYF	TGTGCCAGCAGCCGCCAGAGGGCTAGCGGGACCCCCGAGCAGTACTTC	TRBD2	TRBV4-2	TRBJ2-7	-
CASSQTGTSLDTQYF	TGTGCCAGCAGCCAGACCGGGACTAGTTTGGATACGCAGTATTTT	TRBD2	TRBV3-1/TRBV3-2	TRBJ2-3	once
CASSRGTQTGVGSPLHF	TGTGCCAGCAGCCGGGGGACGCAAACAGGGGTCGGCTCACCCCTCCACTTT	TRBD1	TRBV3-1/TRBV3-2	TRBJ1-6	-
CASSQVQGRPSLTGELFF	TGTGCCAGCAGCCAAGTGCAGGGAAGGCCCTCGCTCACCGGGGAGCTGTTTTTT	-	TRBV3-1/TRBV3-2	TRBJ2-2	-